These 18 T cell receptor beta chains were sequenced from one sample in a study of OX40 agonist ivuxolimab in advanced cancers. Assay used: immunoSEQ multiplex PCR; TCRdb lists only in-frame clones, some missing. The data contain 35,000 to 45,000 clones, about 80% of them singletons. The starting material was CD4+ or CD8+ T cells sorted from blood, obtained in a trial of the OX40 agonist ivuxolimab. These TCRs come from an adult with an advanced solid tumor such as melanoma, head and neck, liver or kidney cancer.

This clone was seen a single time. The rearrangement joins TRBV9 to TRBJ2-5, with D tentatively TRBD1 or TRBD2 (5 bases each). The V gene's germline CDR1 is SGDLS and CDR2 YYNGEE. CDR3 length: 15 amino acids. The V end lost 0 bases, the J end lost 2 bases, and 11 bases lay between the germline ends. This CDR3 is CASSVVGRPQETQYF. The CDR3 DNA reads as TGTGCCAGCAGCGTAGTGGGACGGCCACAAGAGACCCAGTACTTC.

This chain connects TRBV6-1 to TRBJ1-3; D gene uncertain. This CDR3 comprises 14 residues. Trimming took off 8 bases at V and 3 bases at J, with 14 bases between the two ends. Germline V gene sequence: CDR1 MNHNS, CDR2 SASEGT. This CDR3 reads CASGTGSSGNTIYF. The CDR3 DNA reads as TGTGCCAGCGGTACTGGGAGTAGTGGAAACACCATATATTTT.

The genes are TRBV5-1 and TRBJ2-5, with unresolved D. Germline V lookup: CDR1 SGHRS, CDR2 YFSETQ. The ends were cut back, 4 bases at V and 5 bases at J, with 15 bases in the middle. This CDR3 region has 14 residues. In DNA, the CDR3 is TGCGCCAGCAGCCCTCGACCCTCATGGGAGACCCAGTACTTC. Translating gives CASSPRPSWETQYF.

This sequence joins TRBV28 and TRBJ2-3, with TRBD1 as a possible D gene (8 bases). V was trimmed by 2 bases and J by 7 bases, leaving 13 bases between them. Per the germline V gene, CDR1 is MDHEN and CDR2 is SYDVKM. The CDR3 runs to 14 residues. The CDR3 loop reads CASSLQQGGYTQYF. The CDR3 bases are TGTGCCAGCAGTTTACAACAGGGGGGGTATACGCAGTATTTT.

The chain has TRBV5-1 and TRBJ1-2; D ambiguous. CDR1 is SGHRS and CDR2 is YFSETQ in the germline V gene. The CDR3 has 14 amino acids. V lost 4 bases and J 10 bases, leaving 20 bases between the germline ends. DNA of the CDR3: TGCGCCAGCAGCCCCCAAACGGAGGGTAGTCCCTACACCTTC. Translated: CASSPQTEGSPYTF.

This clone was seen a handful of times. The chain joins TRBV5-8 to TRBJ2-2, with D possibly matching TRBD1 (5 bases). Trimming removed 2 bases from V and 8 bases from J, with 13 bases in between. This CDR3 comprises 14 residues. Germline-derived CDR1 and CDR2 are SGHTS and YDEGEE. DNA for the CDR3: TGTGCCAGCAGCTTAGGGGCCGCTGGAGGGGAGCTGTTTTTT. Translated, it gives CASSLGAAGGELFF.

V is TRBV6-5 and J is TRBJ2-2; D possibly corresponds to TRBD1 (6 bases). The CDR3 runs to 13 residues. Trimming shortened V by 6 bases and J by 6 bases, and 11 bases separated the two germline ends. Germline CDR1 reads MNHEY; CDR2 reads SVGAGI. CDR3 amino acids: CASRRGWAGELFF. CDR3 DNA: TGTGCCAGCAGAAGGGGGTGGGCCGGGGAGCTGTTTTTT.

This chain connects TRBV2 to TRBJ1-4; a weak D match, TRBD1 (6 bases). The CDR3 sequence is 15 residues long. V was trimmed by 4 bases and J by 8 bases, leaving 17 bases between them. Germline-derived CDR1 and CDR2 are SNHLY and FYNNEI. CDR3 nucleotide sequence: TGTGCCAGCAGTGCAGCAACAGGGATCTCAGAAAAACTGTTTTTT. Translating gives CASSAATGISEKLFF.

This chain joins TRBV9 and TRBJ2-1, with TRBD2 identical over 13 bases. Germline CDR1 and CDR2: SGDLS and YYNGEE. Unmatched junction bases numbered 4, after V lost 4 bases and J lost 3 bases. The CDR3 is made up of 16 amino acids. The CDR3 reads CASSFTSGGVYNEQFF. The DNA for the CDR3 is TGTGCCAGCAGCTTCACTAGCGGGGGGGTCTACAATGAGCAGTTCTTC.

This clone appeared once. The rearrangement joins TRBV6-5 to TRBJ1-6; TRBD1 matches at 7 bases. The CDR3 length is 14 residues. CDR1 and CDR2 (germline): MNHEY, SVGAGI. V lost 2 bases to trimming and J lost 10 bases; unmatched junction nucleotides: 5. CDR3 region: CASSYVAGGSPLHF. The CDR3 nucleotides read TGTGCCAGCAGTTACGTGGCAGGGGGATCACCCCTCCACTTT.

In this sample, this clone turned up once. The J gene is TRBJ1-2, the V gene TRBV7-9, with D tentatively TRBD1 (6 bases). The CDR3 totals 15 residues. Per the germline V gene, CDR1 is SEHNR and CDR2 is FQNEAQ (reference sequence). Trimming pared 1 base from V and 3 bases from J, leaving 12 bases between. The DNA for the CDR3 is TGTGCCAGCAGCTTAGAAGTGGGACAACACTATGGCTACACCTTC. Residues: CASSLEVGQHYGYTF.

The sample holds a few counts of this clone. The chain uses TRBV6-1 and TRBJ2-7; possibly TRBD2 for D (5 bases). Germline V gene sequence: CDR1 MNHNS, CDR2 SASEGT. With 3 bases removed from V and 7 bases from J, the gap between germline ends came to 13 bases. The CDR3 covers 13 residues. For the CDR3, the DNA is TGTGCCAGCAGTGAGAGGCTAGCACGAGAGCAGTACTTC. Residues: CASSERLAREQYF.

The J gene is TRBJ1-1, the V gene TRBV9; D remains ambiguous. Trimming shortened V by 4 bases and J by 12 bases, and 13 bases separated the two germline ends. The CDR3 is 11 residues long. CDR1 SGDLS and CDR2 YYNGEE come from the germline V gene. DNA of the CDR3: TGTGCCAGCAGCAACCCGCCCCTGACTTTCTTT. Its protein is CASSNPPLTFF. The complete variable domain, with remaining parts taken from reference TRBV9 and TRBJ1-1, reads DSGVTQTPKHLITATGQRVTLRCSPRSGDLSVYWYQQSLDQGLQFLIQYYNGEERAKGNILERFSAQQFPDLHSELNLSSLELGDSALYFCASSNPPLTFFGQGTRLTVV.

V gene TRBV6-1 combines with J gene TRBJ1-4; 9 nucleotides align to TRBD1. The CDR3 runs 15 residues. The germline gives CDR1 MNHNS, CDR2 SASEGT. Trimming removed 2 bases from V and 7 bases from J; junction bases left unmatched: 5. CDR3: CASSETTGGFEKLFF. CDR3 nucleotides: TGTGCCAGCAGTGAAACGACAGGGGGTTTTGAAAAACTGTTTTTT.

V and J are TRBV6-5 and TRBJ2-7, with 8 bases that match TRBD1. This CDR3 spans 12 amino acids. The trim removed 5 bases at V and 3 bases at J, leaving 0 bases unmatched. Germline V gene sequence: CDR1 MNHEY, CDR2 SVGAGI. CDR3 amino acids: CASSGQGYEQYF. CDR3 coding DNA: TGTGCCAGCAGTGGACAGGGCTACGAGCAGTACTTC.

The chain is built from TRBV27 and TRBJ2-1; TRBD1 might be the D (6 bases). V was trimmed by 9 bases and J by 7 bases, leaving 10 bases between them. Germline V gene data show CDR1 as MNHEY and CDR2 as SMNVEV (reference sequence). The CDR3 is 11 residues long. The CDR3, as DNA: TGTGCCAGTACAGGGTGGAATGAGCAGTTCTTC. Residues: CASTGWNEQFF.

The CDR3 loop reads CASSLGQGNGYTF. CDR3 sequence (DNA): TGTGCCAGCAGTCTGGGACAGGGGAATGGCTACACCTTC. The chain couples TRBV27 to TRBJ1-2, with 10 bases that match TRBD1. This CDR3 region has 13 residues. Germline assignment: CDR1 MNHEY and CDR2 SMNVEV (reference sequence). Trimming cost V 5 bases and J 6 bases; bases outside gene matches: 3.

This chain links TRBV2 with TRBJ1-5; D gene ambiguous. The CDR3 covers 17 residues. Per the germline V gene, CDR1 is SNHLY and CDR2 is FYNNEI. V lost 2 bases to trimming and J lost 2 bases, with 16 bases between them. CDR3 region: CASSERSWPPGNQPQHF. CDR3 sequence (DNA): TGTGCCAGCAGTGAAAGGTCCTGGCCGCCTGGCAATCAGCCCCAGCATTTT.